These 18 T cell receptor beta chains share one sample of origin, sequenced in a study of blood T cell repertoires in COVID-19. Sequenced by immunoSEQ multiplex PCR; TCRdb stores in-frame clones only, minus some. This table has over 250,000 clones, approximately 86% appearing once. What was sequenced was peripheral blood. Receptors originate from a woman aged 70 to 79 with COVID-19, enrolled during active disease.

CDR3 protein: CASSLWGQGSSYEQYF. The CDR3 DNA follows: TGCGCCAGCAGCTTGTGGGGACAGGGCAGCTCCTACGAGCAGTACTTC. This chain joins TRBV5-1 and TRBJ2-7, with 9 bases aligning to TRBD1. Trimming removed 1 base from V and 0 bases from J; junction bases left unmatched: 5. The CDR3 consists of 16 residues. The germline CDR1 and CDR2 sequences are SGHRS and YFSETQ. Supplemented by reference TRBV5-1 and TRBJ2-7, the full variable domain reads KAGVTQTPRYLIKTRGQQVTLSCSPISGHRSVSWYQQTPGQGLQFLFEYFSETQRNKGNFPGRFSGRQFSNSRSEMNVSTLELGDSALYLCASSLWGQGSSYEQYFGPGTRLTVT.

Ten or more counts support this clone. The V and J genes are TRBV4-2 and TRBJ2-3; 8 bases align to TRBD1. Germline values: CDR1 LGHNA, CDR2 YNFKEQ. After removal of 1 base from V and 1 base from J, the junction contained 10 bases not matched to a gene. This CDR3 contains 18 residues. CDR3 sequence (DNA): TGTGCCAGCAGCCAAGGGTTGTTCAGGGGGCCAGGCACAGATACGCAGTATTTT. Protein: CASSQGLFRGPGTDTQYF.

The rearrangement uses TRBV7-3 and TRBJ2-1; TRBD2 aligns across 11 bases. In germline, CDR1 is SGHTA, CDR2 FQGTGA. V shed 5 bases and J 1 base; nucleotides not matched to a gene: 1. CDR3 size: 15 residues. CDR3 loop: CASSPSGGSYNEQFF. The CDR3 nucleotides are TGTGCCAGCAGCCCTAGCGGGGGGTCCTACAATGAGCAGTTCTTC.

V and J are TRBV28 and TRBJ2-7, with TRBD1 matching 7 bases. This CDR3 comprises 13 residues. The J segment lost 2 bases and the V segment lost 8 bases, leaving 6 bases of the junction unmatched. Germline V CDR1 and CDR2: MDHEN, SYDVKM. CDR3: CASQSGQAYEQYF. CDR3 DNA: TGTGCCAGCCAAAGTGGACAGGCCTACGAGCAGTACTTC.

The CDR3 DNA reads as TGTGCCAGCAGTTACCGTACAGGGGTGAACTATGGCTACACCTTC. It encodes CASSYRTGVNYGYTF. The rearrangement joins TRBV6-5 to TRBJ1-2; 7 bases are a match to TRBD1. The CDR3 has 15 residues. Trimming removed 2 bases from V and 2 bases from J; junction bases left unmatched: 5. Germline lookup yields CDR1 MNHEY and CDR2 SVGAGI.

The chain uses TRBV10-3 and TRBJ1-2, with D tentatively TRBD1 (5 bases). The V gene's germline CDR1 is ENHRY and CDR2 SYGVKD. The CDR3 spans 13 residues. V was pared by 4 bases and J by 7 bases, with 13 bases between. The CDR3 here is CAISVQGMGGYTF. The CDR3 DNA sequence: TGTGCCATCAGTGTTCAGGGCATGGGTGGCTACACCTTC.

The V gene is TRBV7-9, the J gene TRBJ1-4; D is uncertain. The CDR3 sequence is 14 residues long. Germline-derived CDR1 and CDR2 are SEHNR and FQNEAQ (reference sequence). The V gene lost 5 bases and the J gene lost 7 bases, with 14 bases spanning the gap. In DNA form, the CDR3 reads TGTGCCAGCAGCGCGACTTATAGGCGTGAAAAACTGTTTTTT. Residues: CASSATYRREKLFF.

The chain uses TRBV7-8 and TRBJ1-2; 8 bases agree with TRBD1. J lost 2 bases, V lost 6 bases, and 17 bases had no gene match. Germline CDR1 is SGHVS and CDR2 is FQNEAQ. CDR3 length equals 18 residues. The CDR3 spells CASRNEVLGQEFNYGYTF. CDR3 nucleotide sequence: TGTGCCAGCAGAAACGAAGTCTTGGGACAGGAATTCAACTATGGCTACACCTTC.

CDR3 nucleotide sequence: TGTGCCATCAGAATGGGACTAGGGATCAATGAGCAGTTCTTC. It codes for CAIRMGLGINEQFF. V usage is TRBV10-3 and J usage is TRBJ2-1, with TRBD2 identical over 8 bases. CDR1 and CDR2 (germline): ENHRY, SYGVKD. The junction had 7 bases not matched to a gene; V was cut back by 6 bases and J by 6 bases. The CDR3 runs 14 residues.

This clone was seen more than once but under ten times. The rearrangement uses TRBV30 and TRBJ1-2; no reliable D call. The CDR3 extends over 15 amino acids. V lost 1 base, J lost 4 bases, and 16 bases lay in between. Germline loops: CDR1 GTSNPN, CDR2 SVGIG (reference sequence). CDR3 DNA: TGTGCCTGGAGTGCCCCGGGAGTTCGGGGCTATGGCTACACCTTC. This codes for CAWSAPGVRGYGYTF.

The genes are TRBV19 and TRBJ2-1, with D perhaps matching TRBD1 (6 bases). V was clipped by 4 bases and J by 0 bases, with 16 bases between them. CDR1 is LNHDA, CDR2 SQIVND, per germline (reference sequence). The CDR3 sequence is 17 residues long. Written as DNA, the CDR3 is TGTGCCAGTAGTACCACAGGGCTAGCCCGCTCCTACAATGAGCAGTTCTTC. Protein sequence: CASSTTGLARSYNEQFF.

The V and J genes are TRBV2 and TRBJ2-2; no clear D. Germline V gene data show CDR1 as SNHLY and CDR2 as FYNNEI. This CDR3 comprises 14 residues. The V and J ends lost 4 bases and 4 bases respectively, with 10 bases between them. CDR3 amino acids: CASSVNGGTGELFF. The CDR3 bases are TGTGCCAGCAGTGTTAACGGTGGCACCGGGGAGCTGTTTTTT. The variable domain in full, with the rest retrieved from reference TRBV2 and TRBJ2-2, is EPEVTQTPSHQVTQMGQEVILRCVPISNHLYFYWYRQILGQKVEFLVSFYNNEISEKSEIFDDQFSVERPDGSNFTLKIRSTKLEDSAMYFCASSVNGGTGELFFGEGSRLTVL.

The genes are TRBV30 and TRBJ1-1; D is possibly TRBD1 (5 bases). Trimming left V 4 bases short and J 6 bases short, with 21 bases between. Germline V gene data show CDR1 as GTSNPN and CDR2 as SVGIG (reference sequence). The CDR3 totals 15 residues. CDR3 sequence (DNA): TGTGCCTGGACCAGGGTCGGGGGACTTCGTGCTGAAGCTTTCTTT. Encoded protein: CAWTRVGGLRAEAFF.

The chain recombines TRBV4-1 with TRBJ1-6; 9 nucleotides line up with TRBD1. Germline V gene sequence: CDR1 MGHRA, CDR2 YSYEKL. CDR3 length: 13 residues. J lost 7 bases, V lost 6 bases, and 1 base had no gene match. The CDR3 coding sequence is TGCGCCAGCAGGGGACAGGGAAATTCACCCCTCCACTTT. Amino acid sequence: CASRGQGNSPLHF.

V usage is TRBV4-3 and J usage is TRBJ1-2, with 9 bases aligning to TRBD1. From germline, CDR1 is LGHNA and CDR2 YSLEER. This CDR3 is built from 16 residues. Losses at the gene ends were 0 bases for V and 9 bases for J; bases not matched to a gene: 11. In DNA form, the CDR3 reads TGCGCCAGCAGCCAAGATTACACAGGGGGCCGTGGTAGCTACACCTTC. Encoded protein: CASSQDYTGGRGSYTF.

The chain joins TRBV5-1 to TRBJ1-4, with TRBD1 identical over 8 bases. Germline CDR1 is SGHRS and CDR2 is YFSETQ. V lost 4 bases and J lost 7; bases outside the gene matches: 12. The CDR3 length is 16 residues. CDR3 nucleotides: TGCGCCAGCAGCCAAATACCTGACAGGGGTAGTGAAAAACTGTTTTTT. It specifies CASSQIPDRGSEKLFF. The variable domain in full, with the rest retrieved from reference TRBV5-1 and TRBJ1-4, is KAGVTQTPRYLIKTRGQQVTLSCSPISGHRSVSWYQQTPGQGLQFLFEYFSETQRNKGNFPGRFSGRQFSNSRSEMNVSTLELGDSALYLCASSQIPDRGSEKLFFGSGTQLSVL.

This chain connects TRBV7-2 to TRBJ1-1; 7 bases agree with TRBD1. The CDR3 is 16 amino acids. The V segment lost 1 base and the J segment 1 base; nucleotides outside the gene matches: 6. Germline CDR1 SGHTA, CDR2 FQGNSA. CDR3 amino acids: CASSLDPGTANTEAFF. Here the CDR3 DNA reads TGTGCCAGCAGCTTAGACCCAGGGACAGCGAACACTGAAGCTTTCTTT.

The CDR3 protein is CASSEGPGGWATGELFF. In DNA, the CDR3 is TGCGCCAGCAGCGAGGGTCCGGGAGGGTGGGCCACCGGGGAGCTGTTTTTT. The genes are TRBV4-3 and TRBJ2-2, with 8 bases that match TRBD2. Per germline, CDR1 LGHNA and CDR2 YSLEER. This CDR3 contains 17 residues. V trimming: 5 bases; J trimming: 4 bases; junction bases outside the gene matches: 12.